This T cell receptor beta chain was captured in a study of blood T cell repertoires in COVID-19. Study summary: Samples of COVID-19 (acute and convalescent) were obtained from the United States, Italy and Spain. Sample material is recorded as cDNA or gDNA derived from T cells, B-cell-depleted T cells, or PBMCs.

Produced via immunoSEQ multiplex PCR; TCRdb's table is partial and in-frame only. This table has 120,000 or so clones, approximately 83% appearing once. CDR3 size: 12 residues. V was cut by 11 bases and J by 1 base, with 11 bases left in between. The germline CDR1 and CDR2 sequences are SNHLY and FYNNEI. This chain uses TRBV2 with TRBJ2-5, with D possibly being TRBD2 (6 bases). This sequence was found in a man older than 75 with active or convalescent COVID-19. What was sequenced was peripheral blood. The CDR3 sequence is CAAGRPQETQYF. The CDR3, as DNA: TGTGCCGCGGGACGGCCCCAAGAGACCCAGTACTTC.